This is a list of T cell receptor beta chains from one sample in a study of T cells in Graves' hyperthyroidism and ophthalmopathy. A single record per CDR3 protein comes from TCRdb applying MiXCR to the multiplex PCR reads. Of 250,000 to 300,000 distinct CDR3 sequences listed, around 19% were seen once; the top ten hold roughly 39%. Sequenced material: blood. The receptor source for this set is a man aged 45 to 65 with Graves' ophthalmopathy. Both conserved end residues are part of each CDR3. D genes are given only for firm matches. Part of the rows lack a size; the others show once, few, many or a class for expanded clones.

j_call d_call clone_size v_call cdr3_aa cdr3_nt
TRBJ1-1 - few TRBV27 CASHFQQGNTEAFF TGTGCCAGCCACTTTCAGCAGGGTAACACTGAAGCTTTCTTT
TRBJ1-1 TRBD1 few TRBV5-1 CASSLTDRVTEAFF TGCGCCAGCAGCCTTACCGACAGGGTGACTGAAGCTTTCTTT
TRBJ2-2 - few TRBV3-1 CASSQRGIGELFF TGTGCCAGCAGCCAGAGGGGGATCGGGGAGCTGTTTTTT
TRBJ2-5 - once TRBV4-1 CASSQEGSGRETQYF TGCGCCAGCAGCCAAGAAGGGTCGGGGAGAGAGACCCAGTACTTC
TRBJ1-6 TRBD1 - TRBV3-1 CASSHGTGANSPLHF TGTGCCAGCAGCCATGGGACAGGGGCTAATTCACCCCTCCACTTT
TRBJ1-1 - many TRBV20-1 CSARGGNTEAFF TGCAGTGCTAGAGGCGGGAACACTGAAGCTTTCTTT
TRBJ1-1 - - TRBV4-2 CASSQEKEQPNTEAFF TGTGCCAGCAGCCAAGAAAAGGAACAGCCTAACACTGAAGCTTTCTTT
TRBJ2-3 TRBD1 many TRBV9 CASSLRDRLTDTQYF TGTGCCAGCAGCCTCCGGGACAGGCTTACAGATACGCAGTATTTT
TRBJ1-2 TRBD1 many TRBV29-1 CSVQGGQLNYGYTF TGCAGCGTTCAAGGGGGACAGTTGAACTATGGCTACACCTTC
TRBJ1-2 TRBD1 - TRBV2 CASKLDRAYGYTF TGTGCCAGCAAGCTAGACAGGGCATATGGCTACACCTTC
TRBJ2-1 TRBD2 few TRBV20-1 CSAQPGLAGGMDEQFF TGCAGTGCCCAGCCGGGACTAGCGGGAGGGATGGATGAGCAGTTCTTC
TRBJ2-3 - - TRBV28 CASRPADIYRDTQYF TGTGCCAGCAGGCCTGCGGACATCTATAGAGATACGCAGTATTTT
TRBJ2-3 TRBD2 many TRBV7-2 CASTLEASGSWDTQYF TGTGCCAGCACCCTCGAAGCTAGCGGGAGTTGGGATACGCAGTATTTT
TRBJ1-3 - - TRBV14 CASSQESISGNTIYF TGTGCCAGCAGCCAAGAATCGATCTCTGGAAACACCATATATTTT
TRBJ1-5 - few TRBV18 CASSPDNSNQPQHF TGTGCCAGCTCACCGGACAATAGCAATCAGCCCCAGCATTTT
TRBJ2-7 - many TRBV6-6 CASSYSLRTESYEQYF TGTGCCAGCAGTTACTCGCTCAGGACCGAATCCTACGAGCAGTACTTC
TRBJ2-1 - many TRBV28 CASSLPDLLGNEQFF TGTGCCAGCAGTTTGCCGGACTTACTGGGCAATGAGCAGTTCTTC
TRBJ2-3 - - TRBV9 CASSASPRDDDTQYF TGTGCCAGCAGCGCAAGTCCGCGGGACGACGATACGCAGTATTTT
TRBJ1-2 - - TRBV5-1 CASSLDRLGGHGYTF TGCGCCAGCAGCCTAGACCGACTAGGGGGTCATGGCTACACCTTC
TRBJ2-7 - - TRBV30 CAWSGLQGAGEQYF TGTGCCTGGAGTGGCCTACAGGGAGCGGGGGAGCAGTACTTC
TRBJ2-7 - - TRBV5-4 CASSLMQDSYEQYF TGTGCCAGCAGCTTGATGCAAGACTCCTACGAGCAGTACTTC
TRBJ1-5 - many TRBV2 CASSESGWGFKPQHF TGTGCCAGCAGTGAATCCGGGTGGGGTTTCAAGCCCCAGCATTTT
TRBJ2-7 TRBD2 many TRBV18 CASSPGDYAYEQYF TGTGCCAGCTCACCGGGGGACTACGCCTACGAGCAGTACTTC
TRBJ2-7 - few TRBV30 CAWSPPGNEQYF TGTGCCTGGAGTCCCCCGGGGAACGAGCAGTACTTC
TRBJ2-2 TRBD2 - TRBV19 CASSLTSGRGTGELFF TGTGCCAGTAGTCTTACTAGCGGGAGAGGGACCGGGGAGCTGTTTTTT
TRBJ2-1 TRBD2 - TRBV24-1 CATSDRLAGSYNEQFF TGTGCCACCAGTGATCGACTAGCGGGATCCTACAATGAGCAGTTCTTC
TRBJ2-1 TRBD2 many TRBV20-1 CSAPGTSDNEQFF TGCAGTGCTCCCGGGACTAGCGACAATGAGCAGTTCTTC
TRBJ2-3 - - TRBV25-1 CASSEQGTLTDTQYF TGTGCCAGCAGTGAGCAGGGGACTCTCACAGATACGCAGTATTTT
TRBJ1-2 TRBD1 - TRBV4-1 CASSHTGQGGHGYTF TGCGCCAGCAGCCATACCGGACAGGGCGGACATGGCTACACCTTC
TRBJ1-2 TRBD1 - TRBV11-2 CASSLLGGTGAKGYTF TGTGCCAGCAGCTTATTAGGGGGGACAGGGGCAAAAGGCTACACCTTC
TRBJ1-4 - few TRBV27 CASRPGSGGVERSYNEKLFF TGTGCCAGCAGACCAGGGTCAGGAGGGGTAGAGAGATCCTATAATGAAAAACTGTTTTTT
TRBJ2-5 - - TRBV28 CASSLSPQPETQYF TGTGCCAGCAGTTTATCCCCTCAGCCCGAGACCCAGTACTTC
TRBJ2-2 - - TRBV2 CASSEIQTTGELFF TGTGCCAGCAGTGAAATCCAGACAACCGGGGAGCTGTTTTTT
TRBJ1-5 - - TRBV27 CASSLQGSNQPQHF TGTGCCAGCAGTTTACAAGGTAGCAATCAGCCCCAGCATTTT
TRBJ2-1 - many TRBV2 CASSLPGKNEQFF TGTGCCAGCAGTCTCCCCGGGAAGAATGAGCAGTTCTTC
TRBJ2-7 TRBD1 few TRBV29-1 CSVWTGYEQYF TGCAGCGTTTGGACAGGCTACGAGCAGTACTTC
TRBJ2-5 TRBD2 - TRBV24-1 CATSVPAGGGETQYF TGTGCCACCAGTGTTCCAGCGGGAGGGGGGGAGACCCAGTACTTC
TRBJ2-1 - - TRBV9 CASSVGAGPLNEQFF TGTGCCAGCAGCGTAGGTGCGGGCCCCCTAAATGAGCAGTTCTTC
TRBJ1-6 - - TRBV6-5 CASSYSTTGFSSYNSPLHF TGTGCCAGCAGTTACTCAACCACAGGATTCAGCTCCTATAATTCACCCCTCCACTTT
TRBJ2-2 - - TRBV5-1 CASSSHQTGRGTGELFF TGCGCCAGCAGCTCGCATCAAACAGGGCGGGGCACCGGGGAGCTGTTTTTT
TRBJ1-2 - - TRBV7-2 CASRKREGLYGYTF TGTGCCAGCAGAAAGAGGGAGGGTCTCTATGGCTACACCTTC
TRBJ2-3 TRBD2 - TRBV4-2 CASSQGRSSGTSDTQYF TGTGCCAGCAGCCAAGGGCGGTCTAGCGGGACCTCAGATACGCAGTATTTT
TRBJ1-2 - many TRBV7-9 CASSLGHSNYGYTF TGTGCCAGCAGCTTAGGCCACAGTAACTATGGCTACACCTTC
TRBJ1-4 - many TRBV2 CASSAAGSNEKLFF TGTGCCAGCAGTGCCGCAGGGTCGAATGAAAAACTGTTTTTT
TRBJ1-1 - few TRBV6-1 CASRTGNTEAFF TGTGCCAGCAGGACAGGGAACACTGAAGCTTTCTTT
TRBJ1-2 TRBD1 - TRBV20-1 CSARSGTGGNYGYTF TGCAGTGCTAGGTCCGGGACAGGGGGTAACTATGGCTACACCTTC
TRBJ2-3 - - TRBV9 CASSVERDTQYF TGTGCCAGCAGCGTAGAGCGGGATACGCAGTATTTT
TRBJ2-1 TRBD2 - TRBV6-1 CASSLFRTVGGLDEQFF TGTGCCAGCAGCCTATTTCGGACTGTCGGGGGGTTAGATGAGCAGTTCTTC
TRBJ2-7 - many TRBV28 CASSLLSGASYEQYF TGTGCCAGCAGTTTACTAAGCGGAGCTTCCTACGAGCAGTACTTC